This entry lists 20 T cell receptor beta chains sequenced from one sample in a study of cytomegalovirus exposure and HLA in healthy donors (dated by TCRdb to 2016 to 2017). Libraries came from the immunoSEQ multiplex PCR assay. A mixture of 60 forward primers for TCR Vbeta segments and 13 reverse primers for TCR Jbeta segments was used in the multiplex PCR. This is the immuneACCESS table as TCRdb keeps it, with only in-frame sequences that have V and J called. A part of the clones is gone; compared with another copy, unresolved V genes explain less than half, and the rest is unexplained. The table of this sample itemizes 65,000 to 85,000 clones. The ten biggest clones cover about 1.5% of the sample. The sample consisted of PBMCs. These receptors all come from a woman in her sixties or seventies in good health and CMV-seronegative.

The DNA for the CDR3 is TGTGCCAGCAGTCCCTTCCTACTAGCGGGAATTTCCAATGAGCAGTTCTTC. Protein product: CASSPFLLAGISNEQFF. J is TRBJ2-1 and V is TRBV28; TRBD2 aligns across 10 bases. The ends lost 5 bases at V and 6 bases at J; junction bases unmatched: 13. The germline CDR1 and CDR2 sequences are MDHEN and SYDVKM. This CDR3 is 17 amino acids long. The full variable domain, rest sourced from reference TRBV28 and TRBJ2-1, is DVKVTQSSRYLVKRTGEKVFLECVQDMDHENMFWYRQDPGLGLRLIYFSYDVKMKEKGDIPEGYSVSREKKERFSLILESASTNQTSMYLCASSPFLLAGISNEQFFGPGTRLTVL.

The J gene is TRBJ1-5, the V gene TRBV27; D is unresolved. CDR1 is MNHEY, CDR2 SMNVEV, per germline (reference sequence). The CDR3 spans 15 residues. Trimming took 1 base from V and 2 from J, leaving 9 bases between them. The CDR3 here is CASSLYGFGNQPQHF. DNA of the CDR3: TGTGCCAGCAGTTTATACGGGTTCGGCAATCAGCCCCAGCATTTT.

This rearrangement joins TRBV7-3 to TRBJ2-7, with 8 nucleotides matching TRBD1. V shed 5 bases, J shed 4 bases, and the junction held 7 bases outside the gene matches. The germline CDR1 and CDR2 sequences are SGHTA and FQGTGA. This CDR3 is 14 amino acids long. Here the CDR3 reads CASSPTGGAYEQYF. The CDR3 nucleotides read TGTGCCAGCAGCCCAACAGGGGGTGCATACGAGCAGTACTTC.

The V call is TRBV5-8, the J call TRBJ1-6; 10 nucleotides line up with TRBD1. J gave up 7 bases and V 6 bases, and 7 bases lay outside the gene matches. Germline values: CDR1 SGHTS, CDR2 YDEGEE. The CDR3 has 15 residues. CDR3 sequence (DNA): TGTGCCAGCACCTACGACAGGGGGCGGAATTCACCCCTCCACTTT. Protein product: CASTYDRGRNSPLHF. Full variable domain (remainder filled in from reference TRBV5-8 and TRBJ1-6): EAGVTQSPTHLIKTRGQQATLRCSPISGHTSVYWYQQALGLGLQFLLWYDEGEERNRGNFPPRFSGRQFPNYSSELNVNALELEDSALYLCASTYDRGRNSPLHFGNGTRLTVT.

V and J are TRBV27 and TRBJ1-3; D not certain. Per the germline V gene, CDR1 is MNHEY and CDR2 is SMNVEV (reference sequence). The CDR3 extends over 13 amino acids. Trimming cost V 4 bases and J 3 bases, with 7 bases left between them. CDR3 nucleotide sequence: TGTGCCAGCAGTTCGGGATTTGGAAACACCATATATTTT. Protein sequence: CASSSGFGNTIYF.

The chain joins TRBV25-1 to TRBJ2-2; TRBD2 aligns across 7 bases. The germline gives CDR1 MGHDK, CDR2 SYGVNS. V trimming: 2 bases; J trimming: 2 bases; junction bases outside the gene matches: 5. This CDR3 has 16 residues. CDR3: CASSEGTAGNTGELFF. For the CDR3, the DNA is TGTGCCAGCAGTGAAGGCACAGCGGGAAACACCGGGGAGCTGTTTTTT.

A word on this clone: A read error may account for a junction end that differs from germline. The chain recombines TRBV7-9 with TRBJ1-2, with D possibly matching TRBD1 (5 bases). The germline V gene has CDR1 SEHNR and CDR2 FQNEAQ (reference sequence). This CDR3 is 15 amino acids long. The CDR3 DNA sequence: TGTGCCAGCGGCTTAGAGGCCTATAGGGGCTATGGCTACACCTTC. Translating it yields CASGLEAYRGYGYTF.

This rearrangement joins TRBV5-5 to TRBJ1-1, with D possibly TRBD1 on 5 matching bases. The CDR3 sequence is 16 residues long. Trimming left V 0 bases short and J 0 bases short, with 12 bases between. The V gene's germline CDR1 is SGHKS and CDR2 YYEKEE (reference sequence). The CDR3 region has the DNA TGTGCCAGCAGCTTGGGGGGCAGACCCATGAACACTGAAGCTTTCTTT. Translated: CASSLGGRPMNTEAFF. The full variable domain, rest sourced from reference TRBV5-5 and TRBJ1-1, is DAGVTQSPTHLIKTRGQQVTLRCSPISGHKSVSWYQQVLGQGPQFIFQYYEKEERGRGNFPDRFSARQFPNYSSELNVNALLLGDSALYLCASSLGGRPMNTEAFFGQGTRLTVV.

This rearrangement joins TRBV18 to TRBJ2-5; 8 bases fit TRBD2. Germline loops: CDR1 KGHSH, CDR2 LQKENI. Trimming removed 4 bases from V and 5 bases from J; junction bases left unmatched: 12. This CDR3 spans 16 amino acids. The CDR3 region has the DNA TGTGCCAGCTCACAAAGTACCGGGAGGGCCATGGAGACCCAGTACTTC. Its translation: CASSQSTGRAMETQYF. Complete variable domain (other parts from reference TRBV18 and TRBJ2-5): NAGVMQNPRHLVRRRGQEARLRCSPMKGHSHVYWYRQLPEEGLKFMVYLQKENIIDESGMPKERFSAEFPKEGPSILRIQQVVRGDSAAYFCASSQSTGRAMETQYFGPGTRLLVL.

The J gene is TRBJ2-7, the V gene TRBV7-8; D gene ambiguous. Germline V gene lookup returns CDR1 SGHVS and CDR2 FQNEAQ. V gave up 1 base and J gave up 3 bases, with 7 bases separating them. The CDR3 runs 13 residues. This chain's CDR3 is CASSLGWSYEQYF. The CDR3 DNA sequence: TGTGCCAGCAGCTTAGGTTGGAGCTACGAGCAGTACTTC.

V gene TRBV5-1 combines with J gene TRBJ2-1; 12 bases align to TRBD2. This CDR3 has 15 amino acids. From germline, CDR1 is SGHRS and CDR2 YFSETQ. Trimming at V came to 4 bases and at J to 8 bases, leaving 7 bases not matched to a gene. CDR3 in DNA: TGCGCCAGCAGCCTCGGACTAGCGGGATATGATGAGCAGTTCTTC. Translation gives CASSLGLAGYDEQFF.

The J gene is TRBJ2-1, the V gene TRBV5-3; 12 bases are a match to TRBD2. TRBV5-3 is sorted into the ORF group, with uncertain function. The CDR3 extends over 16 amino acids. J gave up 4 bases and V 3 bases, and 5 bases lay outside the gene matches. CDR3 coding DNA: TGTGCCAGAAGCTCTTCCACTAGCGGGAGGTACAATGAGCAGTTCTTC. It specifies CARSSSTSGRYNEQFF.

The chain employs TRBV6-1 and TRBJ1-1; a possible D gene is TRBD1 (5 bases). The CDR3 consists of 11 residues. Germline CDR1 and CDR2: MNHNS and SASEGT. V shed 6 bases and J shed 12 bases, with 14 bases lying between them. CDR3 in DNA: TGTGCCAGCAGACTCGGGGGGTTCACTTTCTTT. The encoded protein is CASRLGGFTFF.

This sequence joins TRBV29-1 and TRBJ2-3; maybe TRBD1 (6 bases). The ends were cut back, 6 bases at V and 5 bases at J, with 18 bases in the middle. The CDR3 covers 14 residues. CDR1 is SQVTM, CDR2 ANQGSEA, per germline. This CDR3 reads CSVWGQGLGDTQYF. For the CDR3, the DNA is TGCAGCGTATGGGGGCAGGGTCTTGGAGATACGCAGTATTTT.

This chain links TRBV7-2 with TRBJ1-2; tentative D call: TRBD1 (5 bases). This CDR3 is 15 amino acids long. Germline V gene sequence: CDR1 SGHTA, CDR2 FQGNSA. The germline V and J ends were trimmed by 1 base and 4 bases, with 13 bases remaining between them. The CDR3 DNA follows: TGTGCCAGCAGCTTAGTGGAGACAGTGCTCTATGGCTACACCTTC. Its translation is CASSLVETVLYGYTF.

This rearrangement joins TRBV5-1 to TRBJ1-4, with 8 bases fitting TRBD1. Per the germline V gene, CDR1 is SGHRS and CDR2 is YFSETQ. This CDR3 is 14 amino acids long. V was clipped by 5 bases and J by 6 bases; unmatched bases: 6. CDR3 sequence (DNA): TGCGCCAGCAGTGACGTGACAGGGGATGAAAAACTGTTTTTT. It is translated as CASSDVTGDEKLFF.

The chain uses TRBV19 and TRBJ2-5, with 11 bases fitting TRBD1. The end of the DNA aligns better with TRBJ2-7, so the J call may be wrong. Germline CDR1 and CDR2: LNHDA and SQIVND (reference sequence). The CDR3 is 15 amino acids. In DNA form, the CDR3 reads TGTGCCAGTAGACCGACCGGGACAGGGGGATACGAGCAGTACTTC. It translates to CASRPTGTGGYEQYF.

The V and J genes are TRBV18 and TRBJ2-5; no firm D call. CDR3 length: 12 residues. The V and J ends lost 1 base and 5 bases respectively, with 5 bases between them. Germline V gives CDR1 KGHSH, CDR2 LQKENI. In DNA, the CDR3 is TGTGCCAGCTCACCACTCGAGGAGACCCAGTACTTC. Its translation: CASSPLEETQYF.

V gene TRBV6-5 combines with J gene TRBJ2-7; 9 bases map to TRBD2. The trim removed 4 bases at V and 0 bases at J, leaving 7 bases unmatched. The CDR3 extends over 16 amino acids. The germline V gene has CDR1 MNHEY and CDR2 SVGAGI. This chain's CDR3 is CASSLRLAEISYEQYF. As DNA, the CDR3 is TGTGCCAGCAGTTTAAGACTAGCGGAAATCTCCTACGAGCAGTACTTC.

V usage is TRBV4-1 and J usage is TRBJ2-7, with 9 nucleotides matching TRBD2. From germline, CDR1 is MGHRA and CDR2 YSYEKL. V was clipped by 2 bases and J by 10 bases; unmatched bases: 12. The CDR3 sequence is 15 residues long. This CDR3 is CASSQTGTSPSTQYF. The DNA of the CDR3 is TGCGCCAGCAGCCAAACCGGGACTAGCCCAAGTACCCAGTACTTC.